This T cell receptor beta chain was sequenced in a study of T-cell memory formation after mild COVID-19. For the study at large: Across donors, TCR clusters were largely donor specific. Overall study results and limits: The study found balanced CD4/CD8 in clones contracting day 15 to 85 and a CD4+ lean in later expanders.

In TCRdb, the 5' RACE reads were re-called with MiXCR into one record per CDR3 protein. The sample lists 250,000 to 300,000 distinct CDR3 sequences, around 15% occurring once. With respect to this clonotype: The antigen remains undetermined.

In germline, CDR1 is SGHRS, CDR2 YFSETQ. V was cut by 0 bases and J by 1 base, with 13 bases left in between. The CDR3 totals 16 residues. The specimen sequenced was PBMCs or a T cell subset sorted from them (not recorded which). This clonotype originated in a young man who had mild COVID-19 (a few samples of this study predate the infection). Cell type and time point are not known. The gene calls are TRBV5-1 and TRBJ1-1; D is unclear. The CDR3 DNA is TGCGCCAGCAGCTTGGAAGGGCTAAGGGCGAACACTGAAGCTTTCTTT. As protein: CASSLEGLRANTEAFF. Filled out from reference TRBV5-1 and TRBJ1-1, the complete variable domain reads KAGVTQTPRYLIKTRGQQVTLSCSPISGHRSVSWYQQTPGQGLQFLFEYFSETQRNKGNFPGRFSGRQFSNSRSEMNVSTLELGDSALYLCASSLEGLRANTEAFFGQGTRLTVV.